The 22 T cell receptor beta chains below come from one sample, sequenced in a study of CD8 T cells in Susac syndrome. Random hexamers were used to reverse transcribe the RNA input (about 0.5 to 1 ug). TCRdb redid the calling of the immunoSEQ multiplex PCR reads with MiXCR, one entry per CDR3 protein. The data contain around 140,000 distinct CDR3 sequences, roughly 80% of them seen just once; the ten biggest clones take up roughly 0.5%. The specimen was CD8+ T cells from PBMCs. These receptors were collected from a human donor with multiple sclerosis.

The CDR3 here is CASGWQGQLTDTQYF. The CDR3 nucleotides are TGTGCCAGCGGGTGGCAGGGGCAATTGACAGATACGCAGTATTTT. The chain links TRBV7-8 to TRBJ2-3; maybe TRBD1 (6 bases). V was cut by 8 bases and J by 3 bases, with 18 bases left in between. In germline, CDR1 is SGHVS, CDR2 FQNEAQ. The CDR3 is 15 residues long.

V is TRBV19 and J is TRBJ1-1, with 10 nucleotides matching TRBD1. Trimming removed 10 bases from V and 0 bases from J; junction bases left unmatched: 2. CDR1 and CDR2 (germline): LNHDA, SQIVND (reference sequence). CDR3 length: 13 residues. CDR3 sequence: CATGQGMNTEAFF. CDR3 nucleotides: TGTGCCACGGGACAGGGGATGAACACTGAAGCTTTCTTT. Looking up the rest from reference TRBV19 and TRBJ1-1 gives the full variable domain: DGGITQSPKYLFRKEGQNVTLSCEQNLNHDAMYWYRQDPGQGLRLIYYSQIVNDFQKGDIAEGYSVSREKKESFPLTVTSAQKNPTAFYLCATGQGMNTEAFFGQGTRLTVV.

The chain combines TRBV27 with TRBJ2-3; D might be TRBD1 or TRBD2, each matching 6 bases. V shed 6 bases and J shed 4 bases, with 17 bases lying between them. The CDR3 spans 15 residues. CDR1 and CDR2 from the germline V gene are MNHEY and SMNVEV (reference sequence). The CDR3 sequence: CASRGTGAPPDTQYF. CDR3 nucleotides: TGTGCCAGCAGGGGTACGGGGGCCCCGCCAGATACGCAGTATTTT.

This chain's CDR3 is CASSIYIRLAEYYNEQFF. The DNA for the CDR3 is TGTGCCAGCAGTATATATATTCGACTAGCGGAGTATTACAATGAGCAGTTCTTC. V usage is TRBV11-2 and J usage is TRBJ2-1, with 9 bases lining up with TRBD2. Per the germline V gene, CDR1 is SGHAT and CDR2 is FQNNGV. The CDR3 is 18 amino acids. Trimming took 6 bases from V and 4 from J; bases not matched to a gene: 16.

This CDR3 reads CASSFRLAGVPDTQYF. In nucleotides, the CDR3 is TGTGCCAGCAGCTTCCGACTAGCGGGAGTCCCAGATACGCAGTATTTT. The chain combines TRBV7-2 with TRBJ2-3; 12 bases are a match to TRBD2. The CDR3 is 16 residues long. V shed 3 bases and J 4 bases; nucleotides not matched to a gene: 5. Per germline, CDR1 SGHTA and CDR2 FQGNSA. The full variable domain, in which reference TRBV7-2 and TRBJ2-3 provide the parts outside the CDR3, is GAGVSQSPSNKVTEKGKDVELRCDPISGHTALYWYRQSLGQGLEFLIYFQGNSAPDKSGLPSDRFSAERTGGSVSTLTIQRTQQEDSAVYLCASSFRLAGVPDTQYFGPGTRLTVL.

The genes are TRBV18 and TRBJ2-7; a possible D gene is TRBD2 (5 bases). The germline V gene has CDR1 KGHSH and CDR2 LQKENI. The CDR3 has 18 residues. Between the trimmed V and J ends, which lost 8 bases and 0 bases, there was a span of 26 bases. For the CDR3, the DNA is TGTGCCAGCACAGCGGAAGACCTTAGGGCTGAGAGCTCCTACGAGCAGTACGTC. As protein: CASTAEDLRAESSYEQYV.

The chain recombines TRBV5-1 with TRBJ2-1; TRBD2 is a possible D gene (5 bases). Germline V gives CDR1 SGHRS, CDR2 YFSETQ. Trimming removed 2 bases from V and 10 bases from J, with 16 bases in between. This CDR3 has 14 residues. The CDR3 DNA is TGCGCCAGCAGCTTAATAAAGGGAGAAAGAGAGCAGTTCTTC. It encodes CASSLIKGEREQFF.

The V call is TRBV7-2, the J call TRBJ1-5; 8 positions agree with TRBD1. CDR3 length: 16 amino acids. CDR1 and CDR2 (germline): SGHTA, FQGNSA. Trimming at V came to 2 bases and at J to 3 bases, leaving 6 bases not matched to a gene. The CDR3 DNA follows: TGTGCCAGCAGCTTACATGAGACAGGGGACAATCAGCCCCAGCATTTT. Translated, it gives CASSLHETGDNQPQHF.

V is TRBV30 and J is TRBJ2-1, with 9 bases fitting TRBD2. Germline CDR1 GTSNPN, CDR2 SVGIG (reference sequence). V lost 0 bases to trimming and J lost 5 bases; unmatched junction nucleotides: 2. This CDR3 contains 14 residues. Here the CDR3 DNA reads TGTGCCTGGAGTGTCGGGACTAGCAACAATGAGCAGTTCTTC. Protein: CAWSVGTSNNEQFF.

The J gene is TRBJ2-1, the V gene TRBV12-3 or TRBV12-4; D unresolved. With 6 bases removed from V and 9 bases from J, the gap between germline ends came to 18 bases. CDR3 length equals 14 residues. The CDR3 DNA follows: TGTGCCAGCAGCACCCTCTCTAGGGATACTGAGCAGTTCTTC. This gives the protein CASSTLSRDTEQFF.

The V call is TRBV6-6, the J call TRBJ2-1, with D unclear. The CDR3 consists of 12 residues. The V and J ends lost 2 bases and 5 bases respectively, with 4 bases between them. Per germline, CDR1 MNHNY and CDR2 SVGAGI (reference sequence). Here the CDR3 DNA reads TGTGCCAGCAGTTACATGGACAATGAGCAGTTCTTC. This translates into CASSYMDNEQFF.

The chain links TRBV6-6 to TRBJ1-1; 9 bases align to TRBD1. Looked up from germline, CDR1 is MNHNY and CDR2 is SVGAGI (reference sequence). The CDR3 has 15 amino acids. The ends lost 4 bases at V and 6 bases at J; junction bases unmatched: 9. The CDR3: CASSLPGQGIAEAFF. CDR3 nucleotide sequence: TGTGCCAGCAGTTTACCGGGACAGGGTATTGCTGAAGCTTTCTTT.

The rearrangement uses TRBV18 and TRBJ2-1; 8 nucleotides align to TRBD1. J lost 6 bases, V lost 3 bases, and 7 bases had no gene match. From germline, CDR1 is KGHSH and CDR2 LQKENI. The CDR3 is made up of 15 amino acids. The CDR3 bases are TGTGCCAGCTCACCGTGGCAGGGGGCCCTCAATGAGCAGTTCTTC. Translating it yields CASSPWQGALNEQFF.

The chain links TRBV29-1 to TRBJ1-2, with D unresolved. In germline, CDR1 is SQVTM, CDR2 ANQGSEA. The CDR3 has 13 amino acids. The V gene lost 2 bases and the J gene lost 8 bases, with 15 bases spanning the gap. CDR3 loop: CSVERPMRPGYTF. The CDR3 nucleotides read TGCAGCGTTGAAAGGCCGATGCGTCCCGGCTACACCTTC.

This sequence joins TRBV7-9 and TRBJ2-1; possible D gene TRBD2, 6 bases. Trimming took 2 bases from V and 5 from J, leaving 13 bases between them. This CDR3 region has 15 residues. The germline V gene has CDR1 SEHNR and CDR2 FQNEAQ (reference sequence). The CDR3 coding sequence is TGTGCCAGCAGCTTACGGCTAGCGAGAAACAATGAGCAGTTCTTC. Residues: CASSLRLARNNEQFF.

The genes are TRBV4-3 and TRBJ1-3; D ambiguous. V lost 1 base, J lost 2 bases, and 12 bases lay in between. The CDR3 consists of 16 residues. Germline assignment: CDR1 LGHNA and CDR2 YSLEER. DNA for the CDR3: TGCGCCAGCAGCCAAGGATTAGAGGGCACTGGAAACACCATATATTTT. As protein: CASSQGLEGTGNTIYF.

CDR3 sequence: CASRGVGQPYGYTF. In DNA form, the CDR3 reads TGTGCCAGCCGAGGGGTAGGACAGCCTTATGGCTACACCTTC. V gene TRBV5-4 combines with J gene TRBJ1-2, with TRBD1 as a possible D gene (6 bases). The CDR3 has 14 amino acids. Trimming took 7 bases from V and 5 from J, leaving 18 bases between them. The germline V gene has CDR1 SGHNT and CDR2 YYREEE (reference sequence).

The CDR3 DNA is TGTGCCAGCAGCCCGACAGGGAACGAGCAGTACTTC. Translation: CASSPTGNEQYF. The rearrangement links TRBV7-9 to TRBJ2-7; 7 bases fit TRBD1. The germline V gene encodes CDR1 SEHNR and CDR2 FQNEAQ (reference sequence). This CDR3 is built from 12 residues. Trimming at V came to 5 bases and at J to 5 bases, leaving 3 bases not matched to a gene.

The rearrangement links TRBV2 to TRBJ1-2; D gene ambiguous. Trimming cost V 4 bases and J 5 bases, with 11 bases left between them. The CDR3 extends over 13 amino acids. The germline V gene has CDR1 SNHLY and CDR2 FYNNEI. The DNA of the CDR3 is TGTGCCAGCAGTGGGAGGACTGAGTATGGCTACACCTTC. Translating it yields CASSGRTEYGYTF.

V usage is TRBV4-1 and J usage is TRBJ1-2; 9 bases are a match to TRBD1. Looked up from germline, CDR1 is MGHRA and CDR2 is YSYEKL. J lost 7 bases, V lost 4 bases, and 10 bases had no gene match. CDR3 size: 15 residues. CDR3 coding DNA: TGCGCCAGCAGCCCCCGGGACAGGGAGTCTTCTGGCTACACCTTC. Residues: CASSPRDRESSGYTF.

This chain uses TRBV6-1 with TRBJ2-1, with D hard to call. Germline V gene data show CDR1 as MNHNS and CDR2 as SASEGT. The ends were cut back, 1 base at V and 0 bases at J, with 7 bases in the middle. CDR3 size: 15 residues. The CDR3: CASSEDESSYNEQFF. The CDR3 nucleotides are TGTGCCAGCAGTGAAGACGAGAGCTCCTACAATGAGCAGTTCTTC.

The genes are TRBV7-9 and TRBJ2-3; TRBD2 matches at 7 bases. The CDR3 contains 16 residues. Germline CDR1 and CDR2: SEHNR and FQNEAQ (reference sequence). The J segment lost 2 bases and the V segment lost 5 bases, leaving 10 bases of the junction unmatched. This chain's CDR3 is CASSPGFGGTTDTQYF. CDR3 bases: TGTGCCAGCAGCCCAGGTTTCGGGGGGACCACAGATACGCAGTATTTT.